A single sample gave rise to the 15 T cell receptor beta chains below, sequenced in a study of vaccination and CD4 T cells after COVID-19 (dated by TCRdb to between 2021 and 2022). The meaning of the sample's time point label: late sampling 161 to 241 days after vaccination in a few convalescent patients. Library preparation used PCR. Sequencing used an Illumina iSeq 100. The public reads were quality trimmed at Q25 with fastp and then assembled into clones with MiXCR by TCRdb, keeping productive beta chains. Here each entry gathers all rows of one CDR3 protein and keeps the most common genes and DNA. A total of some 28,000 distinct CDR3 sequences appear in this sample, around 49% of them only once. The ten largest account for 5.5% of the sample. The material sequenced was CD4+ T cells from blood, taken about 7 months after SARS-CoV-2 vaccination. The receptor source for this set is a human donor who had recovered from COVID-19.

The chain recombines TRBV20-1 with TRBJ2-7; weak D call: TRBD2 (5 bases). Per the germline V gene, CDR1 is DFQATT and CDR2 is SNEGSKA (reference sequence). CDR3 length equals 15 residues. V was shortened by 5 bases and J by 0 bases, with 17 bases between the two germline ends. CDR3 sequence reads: CSAWPERGASYEQYF. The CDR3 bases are TGCAGTGCTTGGCCAGAACGGGGTGCCTCCTACGAGCAGTACTTC.

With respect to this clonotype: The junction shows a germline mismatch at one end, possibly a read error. The CDR3 loop reads CRASNPGRQETQYF. CDR3 sequence (DNA): TGCAGGGCTAGTAACCCGGGTCGGCAAGAGACCCAGTACTTC. J is TRBJ2-5 and V is TRBV20-1, with unresolved D. The CDR3 extends over 14 amino acids. Germline-derived CDR1 and CDR2 are DFQATT and SNEGSKA (reference sequence).

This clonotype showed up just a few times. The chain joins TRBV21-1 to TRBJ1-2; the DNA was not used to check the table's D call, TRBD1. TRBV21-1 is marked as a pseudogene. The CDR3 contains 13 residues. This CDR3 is CASRDRVDYGYTF. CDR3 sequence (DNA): TGTGCCAGCAGAGACAGGGTCGACTATGGCTACACCTTC.

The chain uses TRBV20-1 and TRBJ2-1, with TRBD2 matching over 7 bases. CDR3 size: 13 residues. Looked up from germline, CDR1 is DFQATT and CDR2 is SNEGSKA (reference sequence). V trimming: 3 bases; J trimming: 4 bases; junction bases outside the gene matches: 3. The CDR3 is CSASPGGYNEQFF. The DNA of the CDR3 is TGCAGTGCTAGTCCGGGAGGTTACAATGAGCAGTTCTTC.

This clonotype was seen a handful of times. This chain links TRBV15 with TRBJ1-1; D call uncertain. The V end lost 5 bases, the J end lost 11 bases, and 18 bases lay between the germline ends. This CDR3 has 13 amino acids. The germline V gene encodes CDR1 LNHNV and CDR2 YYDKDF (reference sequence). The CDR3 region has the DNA TGTGCCACCAGCGGGAGACTATCCCAGGCGGCTTTCTTT. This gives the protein CATSGRLSQAAFF.

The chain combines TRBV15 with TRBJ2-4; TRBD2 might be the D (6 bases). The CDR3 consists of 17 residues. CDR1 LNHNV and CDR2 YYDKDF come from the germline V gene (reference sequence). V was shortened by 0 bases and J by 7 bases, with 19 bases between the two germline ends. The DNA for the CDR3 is TGTGCCACCAGCAGAGATCGTGACGGGGGATCTTCGAACATTCAGTACTTC. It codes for CATSRDRDGGSSNIQYF.

CDR3 DNA sequence: TGCGCCAGCAGTGAGTCTAACGGCGACGGCTACACCTTC. Its protein is CASSESNGDGYTF. The genes are TRBV10-1 and TRBJ1-2; D not certain. The V end lost 0 bases, the J end lost 8 bases, and 10 bases lay between the germline ends. In germline, CDR1 is WNHNN, CDR2 SYGVQD (reference sequence). This CDR3 is 13 amino acids long.

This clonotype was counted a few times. CDR3 loop: CASSLSVPASTYEQYF. CDR3 nucleotide sequence: TGTGCCAGCAGTTTATCAGTTCCCGCTAGCACCTACGAGCAGTACTTC. The rearrangement uses TRBV27 and TRBJ2-7; possibly TRBD2 for D (5 bases). The V gene lost 0 bases and the J gene lost 2 bases, with 14 bases spanning the gap. The germline gives CDR1 MNHEY, CDR2 SMNVEV (reference sequence). The CDR3 loop spans 16 amino acids.

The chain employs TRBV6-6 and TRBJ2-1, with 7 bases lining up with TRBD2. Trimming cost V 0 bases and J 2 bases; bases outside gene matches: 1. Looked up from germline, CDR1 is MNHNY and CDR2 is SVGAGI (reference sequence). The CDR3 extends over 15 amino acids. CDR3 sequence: CASSYSSGTYNEQFF. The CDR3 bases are TGTGCCAGCAGTTACTCGAGCGGGACCTACAATGAGCAGTTCTTC.

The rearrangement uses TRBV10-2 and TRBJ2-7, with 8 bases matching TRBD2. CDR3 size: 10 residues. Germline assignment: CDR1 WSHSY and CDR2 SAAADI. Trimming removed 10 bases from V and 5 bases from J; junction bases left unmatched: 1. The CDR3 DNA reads TGCGCCACCGGGGGGGACGAGCAGTACTTC. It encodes CATGGDEQYF.

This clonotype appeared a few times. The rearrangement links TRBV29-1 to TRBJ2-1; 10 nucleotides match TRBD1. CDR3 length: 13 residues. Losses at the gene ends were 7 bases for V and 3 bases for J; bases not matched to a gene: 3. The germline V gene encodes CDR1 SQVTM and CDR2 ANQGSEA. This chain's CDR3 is CSAGTGDYNEQFF. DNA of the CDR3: TGCAGCGCCGGGACAGGGGACTACAATGAGCAGTTCTTC.

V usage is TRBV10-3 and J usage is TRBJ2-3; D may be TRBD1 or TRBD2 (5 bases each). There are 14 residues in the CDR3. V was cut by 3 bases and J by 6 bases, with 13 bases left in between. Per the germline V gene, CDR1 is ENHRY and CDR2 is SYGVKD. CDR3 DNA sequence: TGTGCCATCAGTGACCGGGACCTTTCCGATACGCAGTATTTT. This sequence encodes CAISDRDLSDTQYF.

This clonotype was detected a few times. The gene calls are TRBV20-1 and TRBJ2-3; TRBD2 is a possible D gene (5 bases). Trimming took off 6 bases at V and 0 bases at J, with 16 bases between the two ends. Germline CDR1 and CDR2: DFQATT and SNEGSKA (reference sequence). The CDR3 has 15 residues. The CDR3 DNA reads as TGCAGTGCCTATGTGGTGGGCGGGAGCACAGATACGCAGTATTTT. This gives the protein CSAYVVGGSTDTQYF.

CDR3 residues: CASPRTGGGSGANVLTF. The CDR3 DNA reads TGTGCCAGCCCCCGTACAGGGGGGGGCTCTGGGGCCAACGTCCTGACTTTC. J is TRBJ2-6 and V is TRBV7-9; TRBD1 is a possible D gene (8 bases). The germline V gene has CDR1 SEHNR and CDR2 FQNEAQ (reference sequence). The CDR3 is made up of 17 amino acids. Trimming took off 8 bases at V and 0 bases at J, with 17 bases between the two ends.

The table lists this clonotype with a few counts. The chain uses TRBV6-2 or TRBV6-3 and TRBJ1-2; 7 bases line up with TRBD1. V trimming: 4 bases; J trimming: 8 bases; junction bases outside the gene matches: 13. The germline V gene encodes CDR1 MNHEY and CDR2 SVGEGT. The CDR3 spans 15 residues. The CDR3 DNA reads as TGTGCCAGCAGTTCCCCTGGCAGGGGGGCTTGGGGCTACACCTTC. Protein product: CASSSPGRGAWGYTF.